This T cell receptor beta chain derives from a study of T cell responses to AZD1222 COVID-19 vaccine. The CDR3 has 18 amino acids. V was cut by 8 bases and J by 0 bases, with 25 bases left in between. Germline V CDR1 and CDR2: SGHTA, FQGNSA. Profiled with immunoSEQ multiplex PCR; TCRdb holds only in-frame clones, not every one. There are fewer than 120,000 clones in the sample; 81% occur only once, and 4.6% lies in the top ten. The sequence was collected from an adult in good health. Sequences were derived from peripheral blood, sampled on day 0 of AZD1222 vaccination. J is TRBJ1-1 and V is TRBV7-2; tentatively, D is TRBD1 (6 bases). The CDR3, as DNA: TGTGCCAGCCTCCCACAAGGGGGGGGGACCCACTTGAACACTGAAGCTTTCTTT. Its protein is CASLPQGGGTHLNTEAFF.